This TCR beta chain originates from a study of blood T cell repertoires in COVID-19. For the study at large: There were acute and convalescent COVID-19 samples, and they came from the United States, Italy and Spain.

Original analysis: From reference gene primer amplification, estimates of nucleated cell counts were derived. Using immunoSEQ multiplex PCR, the repertoire was profiled, and TCRdb retains in-frame clones only, with some absent. The D gene and trimming were derived from the DNA, and the V and J assignments and clone size from that table. Found here are 100,000 to 120,000 clones, roughly nine tenths of them singletons; the top ten hold about 5%. Germline-derived CDR1 and CDR2 are GTSNPN and SVGIG (reference sequence). This CDR3 has 18 residues. Trimming removed 3 bases from V and 0 bases from J, with 21 bases in between.

The chain links TRBV30 to TRBJ2-1; no clear D gene. Sample: peripheral blood. The TCR was taken from a human donor in a cohort sampled during active COVID-19. Here the CDR3 reads CAWRTVGRPFSSYNEQFF. CDR3 sequence (DNA): TGTGCCTGGAGGACCGTTGGGCGACCGTTTAGCTCCTACAATGAGCAGTTCTTC. Using reference TRBV30 and TRBJ2-1 for the parts outside the CDR3, the full variable domain is SQTIHQWPATLVQPVGSPLSLECTVEGTSNPNLYWYRQAAGRGLQLLFYSVGIGQISSEVPQNLSASRPQDRQFILSSKKLLLSDSGFYLCAWRTVGRPFSSYNEQFFGPGTRLTVL.